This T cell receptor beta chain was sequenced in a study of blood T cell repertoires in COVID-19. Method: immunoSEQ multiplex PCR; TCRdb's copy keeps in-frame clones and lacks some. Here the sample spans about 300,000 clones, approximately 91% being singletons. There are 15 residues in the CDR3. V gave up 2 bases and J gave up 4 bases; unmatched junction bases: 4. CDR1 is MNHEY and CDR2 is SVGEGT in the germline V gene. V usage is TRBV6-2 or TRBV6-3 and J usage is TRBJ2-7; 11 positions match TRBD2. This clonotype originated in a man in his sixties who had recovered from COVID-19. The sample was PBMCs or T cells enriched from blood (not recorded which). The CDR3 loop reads CASSYGLAGGYEQYF. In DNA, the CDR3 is TGTGCCAGCAGTTACGGGTTAGCGGGAGGGTACGAGCAGTACTTC.